These T cell receptor beta chains were read from a single sample in a study of cytomegalovirus exposure and HLA in healthy donors. Sequencing was performed with immunoSEQ multiplex PCR; in TCRdb, only in-frame clones are kept and a portion is missing. The table has around 98,000 clones, more than 70% seen once. Sequenced: PBMCs. The receptors come from a woman between 40 and 50 years old in good health and CMV-seronegative. Both conserved end residues are trimmed from each CDR3. A D gene is named only where the DNA matches it firmly.

v_call	d_call	cdr3_aa
TRBV29-1	TRBD1	SVVQGGPYEQY
TRBV10-3	-	AISPGVGREQY
TRBV19	TRBD2	ASSSGGATKNIQY
TRBV18	-	ASSRSASTNEKLF
TRBV28	-	ASSSQGLNEQF
TRBV6-1	-	ASSEVDSTETQY
TRBV7-2	TRBD1	ASSPGTVNSPLH
TRBV7-2	-	ASSRFGGDEQF
TRBV7-9	-	SSSLAGAGEIQPQH
TRBV13	-	ASSLRTASSPLH
TRBV7-8	-	ASSLVVGNTEAF
TRBV13	TRBD1	ASRPGQGALNTEAF
TRBV19	-	ASSIGGATYEQY
TRBV5-1	-	ASSLGTGRDGYT
TRBV25-1	-	ASSGTDNGYYGYT
TRBV6-1	TRBD2	ASRTSGDYEQY
TRBV5-4	TRBD2	ASSSRGVDTQY
TRBV19	-	ASSMQGAQPQH
TRBV14	-	ASSPLEGKGTEAF
TRBV7-3	-	ASSLERGTEAF
TRBV5-6	-	ASSSFRGGYRSNQPQH
TRBV2	TRBD2	ASSEELAGGRGQETQY
TRBV5-1	TRBD2	ASSHSGTSGGGQETQY
TRBV5-4	-	ASSFQDRYEQY
TRBV12-5	-	ASGLATGTFNTEAF
TRBV5-8	-	ASRTREDGEAF
TRBV7-9	TRBD1	ASSLARGDEKLF
TRBV2	TRBD1	ASSAGQAGGEQY
TRBV5-1	-	ASSREGGKIEKLF
TRBV5-1	TRBD1	ASSLPTGTGDQY
TRBV7-6	-	ASSLWTDNVLT